This passage covers 28 T cell receptor beta chains from one sample sequenced in a study of shared clonotypes between healthy human individuals. TCRdb keeps only in-frame clones here, not all; method: immunoSEQ multiplex PCR. There are around 2,100,000 clones in the sample; around 96% occur only once, and more than 0.95% lies in the top ten. The naive CD8 population came from CD45RO-negative cells selected for CCR7, without terminally differentiated effector memory CD45RA+ cells. The source material was naive CD8+ T cells sorted from blood. These receptors were collected from a man younger than 35 in good health.

V and J are TRBV27 and TRBJ2-7; D gene ambiguous. Germline V gene lookup returns CDR1 MNHEY and CDR2 SMNVEV (reference sequence). The CDR3 spans 12 residues. Deletions cut 5 bases from V and 4 bases from J, with 9 bases between. The DNA of the CDR3 is TGTGCCAGCAGTGGTCCTAGTTACGAGCAGTACTTC. This encodes CASSGPSYEQYF.

The chain uses TRBV4-1 and TRBJ1-2; no clear D. Germline V gene lookup returns CDR1 MGHRA and CDR2 YSYEKL. Trimming removed 1 base from V and 2 bases from J, with 11 bases in between. The CDR3 sequence is 15 residues long. In DNA form, the CDR3 reads TGCGCCAGCAGCCAAGTTGCGGGCGGCAACTATGGCTACACCTTC. Protein sequence: CASSQVAGGNYGYTF.

The chain joins TRBV19 to TRBJ1-1; the D is unclear. CDR3 length: 12 residues. V was pared by 2 bases and J by 6 bases, with 7 bases between. CDR1 is LNHDA, CDR2 SQIVND, per germline (reference sequence). CDR3 loop: CASSIIGSEAFF. CDR3 nucleotide sequence: TGTGCCAGTAGTATAATAGGGTCTGAAGCTTTCTTT.

The chain recombines TRBV4-1 with TRBJ2-3; TRBD2 agrees at 9 bases. V lost 4 bases to trimming and J lost 6 bases; unmatched junction nucleotides: 8. The CDR3 has 15 residues. In germline, CDR1 is MGHRA, CDR2 YSYEKL. In DNA form, the CDR3 reads TGCGCCAGCAGCCCGCGGGCGGGGGGGCCGGATACGCAGTATTTT. Its protein product is CASSPRAGGPDTQYF.

This sequence joins TRBV9 and TRBJ2-5; TRBD2 matches 8 bases. Germline V CDR1 and CDR2: SGDLS, YYNGEE. This CDR3 has 16 residues. The J segment lost 3 bases and the V segment lost 0 bases, leaving 7 bases of the junction unmatched. As DNA, the CDR3 is TGTGCCAGCAGCGTAGATGGTAGCGGGGTTGAAGAGACCCAGTACTTC. This translates into CASSVDGSGVEETQYF. Complete variable domain (other parts from reference TRBV9 and TRBJ2-5): DSGVTQTPKHLITATGQRVTLRCSPRSGDLSVYWYQQSLDQGLQFLIQYYNGEERAKGNILERFSAQQFPDLHSELNLSSLELGDSALYFCASSVDGSGVEETQYFGPGTRLLVL.

This clone is a singleton in its sample. The CDR3 region has the DNA TGTGCCAGCAGCCCTCGAAAGCGGGGCGCAGATACGCAGTATTTT. It translates to CASSPRKRGADTQYF. The gene calls are TRBV12-1 and TRBJ2-3; the table's D call, TRBD2, has no DNA check behind it. TRBV12-1 is an annotated pseudogene. The CDR3 extends over 15 amino acids.

This chain connects TRBV4-3 to TRBJ1-4; TRBD1 agrees at 11 bases. Germline-derived CDR1 and CDR2 are LGHNA and YSLEER. V lost 4 bases and J lost 6; bases outside the gene matches: 1. The CDR3 length is 14 residues. The CDR3 is CASSPDRGHEKLFF. CDR3 DNA sequence: TGCGCCAGCAGCCCGGACAGGGGGCATGAAAAACTGTTTTTT.

The gene calls are TRBV23-1 and TRBJ2-5, with D perhaps given as TRBD1 or TRBD2 (6 bases each). TRBV23-1 counts as an open reading frame of uncertain function. V lost 7 bases and J 3 bases, leaving 30 bases between the germline ends. CDR3 length: 19 residues. The CDR3 coding sequence is TGCGCCAGCATCACTATAGAGGAGTCTCGGGGGCACCAAAAAGAGACCCAGTACTTC. Protein product: CASITIEESRGHQKETQYF.

This clone was observed once. The chain employs TRBV7-8 and TRBJ2-3, with TRBD2 as a possible D gene (5 bases). Germline lookup yields CDR1 SGHVS and CDR2 FQNEAQ. Trimming took off 1 base at V and 3 bases at J, with 11 bases between the two ends. CDR3 length: 15 residues. CDR3 protein: CASSLERPGTDTQYF. CDR3 nucleotide sequence: TGTGCCAGCAGCTTAGAGCGCCCGGGGACAGATACGCAGTATTTT.

This clone was detected only once. The CDR3 loop is CASFRPYGHYNEQFF. The CDR3 DNA follows: TGCGCCAGCTTCAGGCCCTATGGACACTACAATGAGCAGTTCTTC. The rearrangement links TRBV10-1 to TRBJ2-1; a possible D gene is TRBD1 (5 bases). Germline CDR1 reads WNHNN; CDR2 reads SYGVQD (reference sequence). Trimming removed 8 bases from V and 3 bases from J, with 17 bases in between. The CDR3 is 15 residues long.

The J gene is TRBJ2-5, the V gene TRBV6-5; 7 bases fit TRBD1. CDR1 and CDR2 from the germline V gene are MNHEY and SVGAGI. J lost 0 bases, V lost 5 bases, and 3 bases had no gene match. The CDR3 has 14 amino acids. The CDR3 bases are TGTGCCAGCAGTACGACAGGGTACCAAGAGACCCAGTACTTC. It translates to CASSTTGYQETQYF.

This clone was seen only once. The genes are TRBV6-1 and TRBJ2-4, with 7 bases fitting TRBD1. The CDR3 sequence is 14 residues long. Losses at the gene ends were 3 bases for V and 7 bases for J; bases not matched to a gene: 6. CDR1 and CDR2 (germline): MNHNS, SASEGT. DNA of the CDR3: TGTGCCAGCAGTGAGCTACAGGGGATCAACATTCAGTACTTC. The encoded protein is CASSELQGINIQYF.

The V and J genes are TRBV4-3 and TRBJ2-7; unclear D gene. Between the trimmed V and J ends, which lost 0 bases and 0 bases, there was a span of 6 bases. CDR1 is LGHNA and CDR2 is YSLEER in the germline V gene. The CDR3 is 14 amino acids. The CDR3 spells CASSQDIDSYEQYF. The CDR3 DNA reads as TGCGCCAGCAGCCAAGACATAGACTCCTACGAGCAGTACTTC.

The chain couples TRBV4-2 to TRBJ2-7; TRBD2 matches 9 bases. This CDR3 is built from 14 residues. Germline loops: CDR1 LGHNA, CDR2 YNFKEQ. V gave up 4 bases and J gave up 6 bases; unmatched junction bases: 7. The DNA of the CDR3 is TGTGCCAGCAGCCCGGCGGGAGGGCCAAGCGAGCAGTACTTC. Encoded protein: CASSPAGGPSEQYF.

The V and J genes are TRBV4-1 and TRBJ1-1; possible D gene TRBD1, 5 bases. From germline, CDR1 is MGHRA and CDR2 YSYEKL. The CDR3 loop spans 13 amino acids. V was pared by 5 bases and J by 4 bases, with 11 bases between. The CDR3 loop reads CASSWGAGTEAFF. The DNA of the CDR3 is TGCGCCAGCAGCTGGGGCGCCGGCACTGAAGCTTTCTTT.

The rearrangement uses TRBV2 and TRBJ2-7; perhaps TRBD1 as D (6 bases). This CDR3 region has 14 residues. Germline assignment: CDR1 SNHLY and CDR2 FYNNEI. V was shortened by 6 bases and J by 1 base, with 13 bases between the two germline ends. Here the CDR3 reads CASRKDSGSYEQYF. CDR3 nucleotides: TGTGCCAGCAGGAAGGACAGCGGATCCTACGAGCAGTACTTC.

The J gene is TRBJ2-7, the V gene TRBV29-1; 7 positions match TRBD1. The CDR3 is 15 amino acids. The V segment lost 0 bases and the J segment 4 bases; nucleotides outside the gene matches: 9. Germline V lookup: CDR1 SQVTM, CDR2 ANQGSEA. The CDR3 DNA reads as TGCAGCGTTGAAGATCTTAACAGGGGACCGTACGAGCAGTACTTC. This encodes CSVEDLNRGPYEQYF.

J is TRBJ2-7 and V is TRBV28; 12 bases match TRBD2. The CDR3 has 14 amino acids. Trimming cost V 5 bases and J 3 bases; bases outside gene matches: 2. The germline V gene has CDR1 MDHEN and CDR2 SYDVKM. The DNA of the CDR3 is TGTGCCAGCAGTAGACTAGCGGGAGACTACGAGCAGTACTTC. This codes for CASSRLAGDYEQYF.

The gene calls are TRBV7-6 and TRBJ1-2; D perhaps matches TRBD1 (5 bases). Germline CDR1 is SGHVS and CDR2 is FNYEAQ. CDR3 length: 15 amino acids. V was pared by 0 bases and J by 2 bases, with 10 bases between. CDR3 in amino acids: CASSLARGLNYGYTF. The CDR3 nucleotides are TGTGCCAGCAGCTTAGCGCGGGGACTAAACTATGGCTACACCTTC.

This clone was picked up one time. The chain recombines TRBV5-5 with TRBJ2-7, with D possibly being TRBD1 or TRBD2 (5 bases each). V lost 2 bases and J 3 bases, leaving 12 bases between the germline ends. Germline CDR1 SGHKS, CDR2 YYEKEE (reference sequence). The CDR3 sequence is 14 residues long. Here the CDR3 reads CASSFRDGNYEQYF. The CDR3 nucleotides are TGTGCCAGCAGCTTTAGGGACGGGAACTACGAGCAGTACTTC. The full variable domain, its missing parts supplied by reference TRBV5-5 and TRBJ2-7, is DAGVTQSPTHLIKTRGQQVTLRCSPISGHKSVSWYQQVLGQGPQFIFQYYEKEERGRGNFPDRFSARQFPNYSSELNVNALLLGDSALYLCASSFRDGNYEQYFGPGTRLTVT.

V gene TRBV7-9 combines with J gene TRBJ1-1; the D gene is possibly TRBD1 (6 bases). The V gene's germline CDR1 is SEHNR and CDR2 FQNEAQ (reference sequence). V lost 1 base and J lost 5, with 14 bases in between. The CDR3 loop spans 15 amino acids. The CDR3 DNA is TGTGCCAGCAGCTTAGAGGCGGGGGGCGCGACTGAAGCTTTCTTT. Residues: CASSLEAGGATEAFF.

This sequence joins TRBV11-2 and TRBJ2-7; unclear D gene. This CDR3 has 11 amino acids. The V end lost 6 bases, the J end lost 3 bases, and 6 bases lay between the germline ends. The germline V gene has CDR1 SGHAT and CDR2 FQNNGV. CDR3 region: CASSMNYEQYF. CDR3 DNA sequence: TGTGCCAGCAGTATGAACTACGAGCAGTACTTC. Combining the CDR3 with reference TRBV11-2 and TRBJ2-7 gives the whole variable domain EAGVAQSPRYKIIEKRQSVAFWCNPISGHATLYWYQQILGQGPKLLIQFQNNGVVDDSQLPKDRFSAERLKGVDSTLKIQPAKLEDSAVYLCASSMNYEQYFGPGTRLTVT.

Details on this clone: The same CDR3 also results from other DNA sequences found in this sample. The chain couples TRBV29-1 to TRBJ2-7; tentative D call: TRBD2 (6 bases). This CDR3 spans 13 amino acids. In germline, CDR1 is SQVTM, CDR2 ANQGSEA. V was cut by 4 bases and J by 0 bases, with 10 bases left in between. The CDR3 region has the DNA TGCAGCGTTGGGGACTTAAGCTCCTACGAGCAGTACTTC. Its protein is CSVGDLSSYEQYF.

This clone appeared once. The chain has TRBV7-9 and TRBJ2-7; 7 nucleotides line up with TRBD2. V gave up 2 bases and J gave up 5 bases; unmatched junction bases: 6. This CDR3 is built from 14 residues. Germline V gene sequence: CDR1 SEHNR, CDR2 FQNEAQ (reference sequence). The CDR3 reads CASSLPRTSDEQYF. In DNA form, the CDR3 reads TGTGCCAGCAGCTTACCCCGAACTAGCGACGAGCAGTACTTC.

With respect to this clone: The sample holds other DNA sequences that translate to the same CDR3. The chain employs TRBV7-9 and TRBJ1-1; D possibly corresponds to TRBD1 (5 bases). The germline V gene has CDR1 SEHNR and CDR2 FQNEAQ (reference sequence). There are 14 residues in the CDR3. V was shortened by 5 bases and J by 0 bases, with 10 bases between the two germline ends. The CDR3 region is CASSPGTLNTEAFF. The CDR3 coding sequence is TGTGCCAGCAGCCCGGGGACCTTGAACACTGAAGCTTTCTTT.

This chain uses TRBV18 with TRBJ2-7; the D gene is possibly TRBD1 (6 bases). The V and J ends lost 5 bases and 3 bases respectively, with 11 bases between them. The CDR3 covers 13 residues. The germline V gene encodes CDR1 KGHSH and CDR2 LQKENI. The CDR3, as DNA: TGTGCCAGCTCAGGGACATTTAGCTACGAGCAGTACTTC. This encodes CASSGTFSYEQYF.

This clone occurred once. This rearrangement joins TRBV27 to TRBJ1-2, with D possibly matching TRBD1 (5 bases). V gave up 5 bases and J gave up 5 bases, with 15 bases separating them. Germline V lookup: CDR1 MNHEY, CDR2 SMNVEV (reference sequence). The CDR3 contains 14 residues. CDR3 loop: CASSMTGTNYGYTF. The CDR3 nucleotides are TGTGCCAGCAGTATGACCGGGACCAATTATGGCTACACCTTC.

V usage is TRBV4-3 and J usage is TRBJ1-1, with TRBD1 matching over 9 bases. The CDR3 totals 14 residues. In germline, CDR1 is LGHNA, CDR2 YSLEER. J lost 5 bases, V lost 5 bases, and 6 bases had no gene match. The CDR3 protein is CASSVQGAKTEAFF. As DNA, the CDR3 is TGCGCCAGCAGCGTACAGGGGGCGAAGACTGAAGCTTTCTTT.